A selection of T cell receptor beta chains follows, all from one sample in a study of response to subunit inactivated influenza vaccine. TCRdb ran MiXCR on the RT-PCR reads and lists one entry per CDR3 protein. The sample has roughly 630,000 distinct CDR3 sequences, 12% to 15% seen once. The source material was PBMCs from blood, sampled around two weeks before vaccination. These receptors were collected from a man aged 45-65 years who received an inactivated influenza vaccine. Each CDR3 is given with its conserved first and last residue. D genes are given only for firm matches. Clone size is stated in some rows and not others, as once, few, many or a class when expanded.

>TRBJ1-5|TRBV4-1|-|many
TGCGCCAGCAGCCAAGTCCAGGCGAATCAGCCCCAGCATTTT
CASSQVQANQPQHF
>TRBJ2-1|TRBV20-1|-|-
TGCAGTGCTAGGGCCCCCGGGACGGTGGGCAATGAGCAGTTCTTC
CSARAPGTVGNEQFF
>TRBJ2-3|TRBV24-1|TRBD2|few
TGTGCCACCGCCGGGACTAGCGGGAGCACTAGCACAGATACGCAGTATTTT
CATAGTSGSTSTDTQYF
>TRBJ1-2|TRBV12-3/TRBV12-4|-|many
TGTGCCAGCAGTTTAGAGGGCAGGGCCTATGGCTACACCTTC
CASSLEGRAYGYTF
>TRBJ2-7|TRBV6-5|-|-
TGTGCCAGCAGTTACTCGCGCCGACAGATCACCTACGAGCAGTACTTC
CASSYSRRQITYEQYF
>TRBJ2-1|TRBV29-1|TRBD2|-
TGCAGCGTGGAGCGAGGACTAGCGGACTCCTACAATGAGCAGTTCTTC
CSVERGLADSYNEQFF
>TRBJ1-2|TRBV9|TRBD1|once
TGTGCCAGCAGCGTAGAGGACAGGGGGGTTGGCTACACCTTC
CASSVEDRGVGYTF
>TRBJ2-1|TRBV27|TRBD2|few
TGTGCCAGCAGTTCCCTACGGGGGAGGGCCGGTGGTGAGCAGTTCTTC
CASSSLRGRAGGEQFF
>TRBJ1-1|TRBV12-3/TRBV12-4|-|many
TGTGCCAGCAGTTTATGGGCGGAGGGGGACACTGAAGCTTTCTTT
CASSLWAEGDTEAFF
>TRBJ2-5|TRBV4-2|TRBD2|many
TGTGCCAGCAGCCACGGGGGGGCCCAAGAGACCCAGTACTTC
CASSHGGAQETQYF
>TRBJ2-3|TRBV5-6|TRBD1|many
TGTGCCAGCAGCTTGGGGACAGGGGCGACGCAGTATTTT
CASSLGTGATQYF
>TRBJ2-2|TRBV6-5|TRBD1|-
TGTGCCAGCAGTTCCGATTGGGGACAGTCTAACACCGGGGAGCTGTTTTTT
CASSSDWGQSNTGELFF
>TRBJ2-7|TRBV13|TRBD2|-
TGTGCCAGCAGCTTAGTCGTTGGGGGAGGGCCCCGCTCCTACGAGCAGTACTTC
CASSLVVGGGPRSYEQYF
>TRBJ2-1|TRBV6-2/TRBV6-3|TRBD2|few
TGTGCCAGCAGTCGGGAGGGCCATGAGCAGTTCTTC
CASSREGHEQFF
>TRBJ2-5|TRBV12-3/TRBV12-4|TRBD2|few
TGTGCCAGCAGTTTGGGAAGGGAGGGGGAGACCCAGTACTTC
CASSLGREGETQYF
>TRBJ2-3|TRBV20-1|-|-
TGCAGTGCTAGAGTCGGTAGACCGGCAGATACGCAGTATTTT
CSARVGRPADTQYF
>TRBJ2-3|TRBV20-1|TRBD1|-
TGCAGTGCTAGCTATCAGGGGGCGTTCGATACGCAGTATTTT
CSASYQGAFDTQYF
>TRBJ2-5|TRBV5-1|-|few
TGCGCCAGCAGCTTGGTAGGCGGACTACGCTCCCAAGAGACCCAGTACTTC
CASSLVGGLRSQETQYF
>TRBJ2-3|TRBV7-9|TRBD1|few
TGTGCCAGCAGCTTAGCCAGGGGGCTTGGCACAGATACGCAGTATTTT
CASSLARGLGTDTQYF
>TRBJ2-1|TRBV7-9|TRBD2|-
TGTGCCAGCGAGGGACTAGCGGGATTCAATGAGCAGTTCTTC
CASEGLAGFNEQFF
>TRBJ2-5|TRBV5-1|TRBD1|many
TGCGCCAGCAGCTGGGACAGCCAAGAGACCCAGTACTTC
CASSWDSQETQYF
>TRBJ1-6|TRBV7-2|TRBD1|few
TGTGCCAGCAGCCCCCAACAGGGGACACCCCTCCACTTT
CASSPQQGTPLHF
>TRBJ1-2|TRBV2|-|few
TGTGCCAGCAGTGAAACCTTGATCAGGGGTTACTATGGCTACACCTTC
CASSETLIRGYYGYTF
>TRBJ2-4|TRBV27|TRBD1|few
TGTGCCAGCAGTTTATCGAGAGCCAGGGGGACCATTCAGTACTTC
CASSLSRARGTIQYF
>TRBJ2-1|TRBV11-2|-|many
TGTGCCAGCAGCTTAGGCGGTGTAGAGCAGTTCTTC
CASSLGGVEQFF
>TRBJ1-4|TRBV29-1|-|-
TGCAGCGTTGTCGGGGGCGGAGGTAATGAAAAACTGTTTTTT
CSVVGGGGNEKLFF
>TRBJ2-2|TRBV12-3/TRBV12-4|-|few
TGTGCCAGCAGCCGGGACCCGAACACCGGGGAGCTGTTTTTT
CASSRDPNTGELFF
>TRBJ2-2|TRBV29-1|-|-
TGCAGCGTTGAGAGGCCAGAACAAAGGACCGGGGAGCTGTTTTTT
CSVERPEQRTGELFF
>TRBJ1-5|TRBV10-3|TRBD1|-
TGTGCCAGCACAGGGGGCGCGGGTCAGCCCCAGCATTTT
CASTGGAGQPQHF
>TRBJ1-2|TRBV2|TRBD1|few
TGTGCCAGCAGTGAGCTAGGACAGGCTAACTATGGCTACACCTTC
CASSELGQANYGYTF
>TRBJ1-5|TRBV12-3/TRBV12-4|-|few
TGTGCCAGCAGACAACAGGGTTACAATCAGCCCCAGCATTTT
CASRQQGYNQPQHF
>TRBJ2-1|TRBV24-1|TRBD2|-
TGTGCCACCAGTGAAACCGGGACTAGCGGTCAGAATGAGCAGTTCTTC
CATSETGTSGQNEQFF
>TRBJ2-3|TRBV5-5|-|-
TGTGCCAGCAGCTTGGCGGGAGCTATAACAGATACGCAGTATTTT
CASSLAGAITDTQYF
>TRBJ2-2|TRBV6-2/TRBV6-3|TRBD2|few
TGTGCCAGCAGAAAACTAGCGGGAGGGCCGGCCGGGGAGCTGTTTTTT
CASRKLAGGPAGELFF
>TRBJ2-2|TRBV6-2/TRBV6-3|TRBD2|many
TGTGCCAGCAGTCCACGGGGTAGCGGGGACACCGGGGAGCTGTTTTTT
CASSPRGSGDTGELFF
>TRBJ2-5|TRBV2|-|few
TGTGCCAGCAGTGAAGAAATCGGGTTCGGCCAAGAGACCCAGTACTTC
CASSEEIGFGQETQYF
>TRBJ2-7|TRBV14|-|-
TGTGCCAGCAGCCGGAGGGGGCTCTACGAGCAGTACTTC
CASSRRGLYEQYF
>TRBJ2-3|TRBV12-3/TRBV12-4|-|few
TGTGCCAGCAGCCCTTCGGGGATCGGCACAGATACGCAGTATTTT
CASSPSGIGTDTQYF
>TRBJ2-5|TRBV7-9|-|-
TGTGCCAGCAGCTTAGCCCGGGCCAACAACCAAGAGACCCAGTACTTC
CASSLARANNQETQYF
>TRBJ1-2|TRBV6-2/TRBV6-3|-|many
TGTGCCAGCAGGACAGGCATTGGCTACACCTTC
CASRTGIGYTF
>TRBJ2-5|TRBV6-1|TRBD2|-
TGTGCCAGCAGTGTAGCGGGAGGGGAAGAGACCCAGTACTTC
CASSVAGGEETQYF
>TRBJ2-1|TRBV20-1|TRBD2|-
TGCAGTGCTAGCCGGGGGGGATCTTTGCGGGAGCAGTTCTTC
CSASRGGSLREQFF
>TRBJ1-2|TRBV6-5|-|few
TGTGCCAGCAGTTACTCGGTGCAGGGCCAGTATGGCTACACCTTC
CASSYSVQGQYGYTF
>TRBJ2-7|TRBV15|-|few
TGTGCCACCAGCAGAGATCCCAGGTCAGACTACGAGCAGTACTTC
CATSRDPRSDYEQYF
>TRBJ2-7|TRBV7-9|TRBD2|-
TGTGCCAGCAGCTTAGAAGGGACTAGCGGTTTCGAGCAGTACTTC
CASSLEGTSGFEQYF
>TRBJ1-6|TRBV28|TRBD1|-
TGTGCCAGCAGTCTGGACAGGGGGCGGCCCCCCTATAATTCACCCCTCCACTTT
CASSLDRGRPPYNSPLHF
>TRBJ2-7|TRBV11-2|-|few
TGTGCCAGCAGCTTAACGGGCCCGGGCGAGCAGTACTTC
CASSLTGPGEQYF
>TRBJ2-1|TRBV27|TRBD2|-
TGTGCCAGCAGTCGGGGACTAGCGGGGACTTTGGCCTACAATGAGCAGTTCTTC
CASSRGLAGTLAYNEQFF
>TRBJ2-7|TRBV28|TRBD2|few
TGTGCCAGCAGTTTTCTAGCGGGGACCTACGAGCAGTACTTC
CASSFLAGTYEQYF
>TRBJ2-6|TRBV28|-|-
TGTGCCAGCAACGTAGGAGGAGGGGGCTCTGGGGCCAACGTCCTGACTTTC
CASNVGGGGSGANVLTF
>TRBJ2-5|TRBV20-1|TRBD1|many
TGCAGTGCTATTGAAGTTGGGCAGGGGGCAGGGACCCAGTACTTC
CSAIEVGQGAGTQYF
>TRBJ2-7|TRBV27|-|-
TGTGCCAGCAGCGAGAGCGGCCATTCCTACGAGCAGTACTTC
CASSESGHSYEQYF
>TRBJ2-1|TRBV12-3/TRBV12-4|-|few
TGTGCCACACGCGGTAAGACTGGCTCCTACAATGAGCAGTTCTTC
CATRGKTGSYNEQFF
>TRBJ2-5|TRBV7-2|-|-
TGTGCCAGCAGAACTGGAGGGCTAGATCTAGAGACCCAGTACTTC
CASRTGGLDLETQYF
>TRBJ2-7|TRBV5-1|TRBD2|once
TGCGCCAGCAGCTTGGTCGGGGGGAACGACTACGAGCAGTACTTC
CASSLVGGNDYEQYF
>TRBJ2-5|TRBV20-1|TRBD1|many
TGCAGTGCCCGACAGGGTCAAGAGACCCAGTACTTC
CSARQGQETQYF
>TRBJ1-4|TRBV9|-|-
TGTGCCAGCAGCAAGCGGGACACCCGCACTAATGAAAAACTGTTTTTT
CASSKRDTRTNEKLFF
>TRBJ2-1|TRBV6-2/TRBV6-3|-|many
TGTGCCAGCAGCACCAGGACTAAGAGCTCCTACAATGAGCAGTTCTTC
CASSTRTKSSYNEQFF
>TRBJ2-6|TRBV12-3/TRBV12-4|-|many
TGTGCCAGCAGTTTACGGGGTACCGGGGCCAACGTCCTGACTTTC
CASSLRGTGANVLTF